This TCR beta chain was sequenced during a study of shared clonotypes between healthy human individuals. This CDR3 spans 16 amino acids. CDR1 is LNHDA, CDR2 SQIVND, per germline (reference sequence). J lost 9 bases, V lost 4 bases, and 8 bases had no gene match. TCRdb's table, derived via immunoSEQ multiplex PCR, lists solely in-frame clones and lacks some. Here the sample spans 2 million to 3 million clones, 90% to 95% being singletons. The chain combines TRBV19 with TRBJ2-1; 14 bases are a match to TRBD2. This receptor was taken from a man between 18 and 29 years old in good health. Some clones in this sample may be carry-over from other donors' samples. The specimen was naive CD4+ T cells from PBMCs. Subset: CD45RA+ positively selected. The CDR3 loop is CASSTPRTSGRIEQFF. Written as DNA, the CDR3 is TGTGCCAGTAGTACTCCCCGGACTAGCGGGAGGATTGAGCAGTTCTTC.